A selection of T cell receptor beta chains follows, all from one sample in a study of immune characterization of retroperitoneal liposarcoma. TCRdb processed the PCR reads anew with MiXCR; each CDR3 protein has one entry. The table has more than 9,000 distinct CDR3 sequences, roughly 29% seen once; the top ten hold under 9.5%. Sequencing was carried out using tumor tissue. The source of these receptors is a male donor with retroperitoneal liposarcoma. Each CDR3 is given with its conserved first and last residue. The D gene is left open where the match is weak. Part of the rows lack a size; the others show once, few, many or a class for expanded clones.

V gene: TRBV12-3/TRBV12-4; J gene: TRBJ2-7; D gene: TRBD2; clone size: many; CDR3 DNA: TGTGCCAGCAGTGGACTAGCGGGATTCAATGAGCAGTACTTC; CDR3 protein: CASSGLAGFNEQYF
V gene: TRBV6-1; J gene: TRBJ2-1; D gene: NA; clone size: few; CDR3 DNA: TGTGCCAGCAGTTCCAGCGTCAGCTCCTACAATGAGCAGTTCTTC; CDR3 protein: CASSSSVSSYNEQFF
V gene: TRBV6-6; J gene: TRBJ2-1; D gene: NA; clone size: many; CDR3 DNA: TGTGCCAGCAGTTACTCATCGGGGGCCGAGCAGTTCTTC; CDR3 protein: CASSYSSGAEQFF
V gene: TRBV7-9; J gene: TRBJ2-1; D gene: TRBD2; clone size: medium-sized; CDR3 DNA: TGTGCCAGCAGCTTAGGGTGGACTAGCGATTCCTACAATGAGCAGTTCTTC; CDR3 protein: CASSLGWTSDSYNEQFF
V gene: TRBV10-2; J gene: TRBJ2-1; D gene: NA; clone size: many; CDR3 DNA: TGCGCCAGCAGTGAAAAAGAGACCCAGTTCTTC; CDR3 protein: CASSEKETQFF
V gene: TRBV6-1; J gene: TRBJ2-5; D gene: TRBD2; clone size: few; CDR3 DNA: TGTGCCAGCAGTCCCGGGACTAGTGAGCAGTACTTC; CDR3 protein: CASSPGTSEQYF
V gene: TRBV27; J gene: TRBJ2-7; D gene: NA; clone size: NA; CDR3 DNA: TGTGCCAGCAGCGCGCGGAACAATAACAATGAGCAGTACTTC; CDR3 protein: CASSARNNNNEQYF
V gene: TRBV5-6; J gene: TRBJ2-2; D gene: NA; clone size: NA; CDR3 DNA: TGTGCCAGCAGCTTGATTGAGGTCTCAAGGAGAAGTGGGGAGCTGTTTTTT; CDR3 protein: CASSLIEVSRRSGELFF
V gene: TRBV12-3/TRBV12-4; J gene: TRBJ2-1; D gene: TRBD2; clone size: NA; CDR3 DNA: TGTGCCAGCACCCCGAACGGGACTAGCGATAATGAGCAGTTCTTC; CDR3 protein: CASTPNGTSDNEQFF
V gene: TRBV7-2; J gene: TRBJ1-2; D gene: NA; clone size: many; CDR3 DNA: TGTGCCAGCAGCTCCCAGGGTTATGGCTACACCTTC; CDR3 protein: CASSSQGYGYTF
V gene: TRBV6-1; J gene: TRBJ2-1; D gene: TRBD2; clone size: NA; CDR3 DNA: TGTGCCAGCACCTCTAGCGGGGGGGCCGTTGAGCAGTTCTTC; CDR3 protein: CASTSSGGAVEQFF